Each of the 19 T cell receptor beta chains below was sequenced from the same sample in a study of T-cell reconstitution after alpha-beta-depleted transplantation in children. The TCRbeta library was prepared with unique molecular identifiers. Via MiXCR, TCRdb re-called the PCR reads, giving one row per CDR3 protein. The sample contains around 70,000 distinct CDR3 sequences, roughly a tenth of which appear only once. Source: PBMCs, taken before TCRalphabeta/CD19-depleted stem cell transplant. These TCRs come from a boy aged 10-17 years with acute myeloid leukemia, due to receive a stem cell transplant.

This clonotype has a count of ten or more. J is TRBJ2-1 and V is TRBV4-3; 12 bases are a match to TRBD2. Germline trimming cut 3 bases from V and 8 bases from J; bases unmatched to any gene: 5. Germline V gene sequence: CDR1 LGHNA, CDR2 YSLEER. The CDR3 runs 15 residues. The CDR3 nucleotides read TGCGCCAGCAGCCAGGAGACTAGCGGGAGCTATGAGCAGTTCTTC. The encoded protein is CASSQETSGSYEQFF.

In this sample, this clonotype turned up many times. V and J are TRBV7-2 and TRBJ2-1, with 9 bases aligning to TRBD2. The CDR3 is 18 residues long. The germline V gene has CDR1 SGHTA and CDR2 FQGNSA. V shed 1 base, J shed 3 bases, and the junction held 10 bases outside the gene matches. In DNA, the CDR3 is TGTGCCAGCAGCTTAGTGGGGGTCGCGGGAGGGAGCTACAATGAGCAGTTCTTC. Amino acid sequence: CASSLVGVAGGSYNEQFF.

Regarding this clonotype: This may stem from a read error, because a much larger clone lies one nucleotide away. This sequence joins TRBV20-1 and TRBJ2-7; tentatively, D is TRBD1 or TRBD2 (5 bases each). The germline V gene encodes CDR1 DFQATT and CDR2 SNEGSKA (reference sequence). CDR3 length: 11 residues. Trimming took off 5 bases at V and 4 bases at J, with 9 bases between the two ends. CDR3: CSAPWGYEQYV. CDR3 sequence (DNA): TGCAGTGCTCCCTGGGGGTACGAGCAGTACGTC.

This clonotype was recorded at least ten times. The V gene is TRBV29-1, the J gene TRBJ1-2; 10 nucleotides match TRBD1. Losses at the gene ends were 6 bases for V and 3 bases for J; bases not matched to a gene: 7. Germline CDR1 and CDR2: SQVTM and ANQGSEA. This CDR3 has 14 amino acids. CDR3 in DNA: TGCAGCGTAGACCCGACAGGGGGCGACTATGGCTACACCTTC. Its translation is CSVDPTGGDYGYTF.

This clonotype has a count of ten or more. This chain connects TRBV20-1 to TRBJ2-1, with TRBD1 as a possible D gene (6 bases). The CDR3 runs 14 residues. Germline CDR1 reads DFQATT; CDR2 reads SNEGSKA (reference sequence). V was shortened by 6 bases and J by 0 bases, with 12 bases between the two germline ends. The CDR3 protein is CSARRGGSYNEQFF. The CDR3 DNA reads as TGCAGTGCGAGGAGAGGGGGCTCCTACAATGAGCAGTTCTTC.

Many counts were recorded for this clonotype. CDR3 sequence: CAISESWGKNDNEQFF. The CDR3 nucleotides are TGTGCCATCAGTGAGTCGTGGGGGAAGAATGACAATGAGCAGTTCTTC. This chain uses TRBV10-3 with TRBJ2-1; D could derive from TRBD1 or TRBD2 (5 bases each). In germline, CDR1 is ENHRY, CDR2 SYGVKD. With 0 bases removed from V and 5 bases from J, the gap between germline ends came to 14 bases. The CDR3 runs 16 residues.

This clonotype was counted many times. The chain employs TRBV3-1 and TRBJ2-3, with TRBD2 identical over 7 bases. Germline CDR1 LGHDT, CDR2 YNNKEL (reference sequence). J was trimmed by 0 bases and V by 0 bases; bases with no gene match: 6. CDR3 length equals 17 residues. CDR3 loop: CASSQDVLAVSTDTQYF. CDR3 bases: TGTGCCAGCAGCCAAGATGTGCTAGCGGTTAGCACAGATACGCAGTATTTT.

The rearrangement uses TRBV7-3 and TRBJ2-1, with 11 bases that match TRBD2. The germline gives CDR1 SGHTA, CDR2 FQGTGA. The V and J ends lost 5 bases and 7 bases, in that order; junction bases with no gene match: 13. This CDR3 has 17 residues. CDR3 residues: CASSPTTSGAGVNEQFF. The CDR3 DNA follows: TGTGCCAGCAGCCCGACGACTAGCGGGGCTGGCGTAAATGAGCAGTTCTTC.

The CDR3 nucleotides read TGTGCCTGGACCCCAGCCCCCGCGGGAATCTACAATGAGCAGTTCTTC. Protein: CAWTPAPAGIYNEQFF. The chain combines TRBV30 with TRBJ2-1; tentative D call: TRBD2 (6 bases). Germline V CDR1 and CDR2: GTSNPN, SVGIG (reference sequence). CDR3 length: 16 residues. V shed 4 bases and J shed 3 bases, with 19 bases lying between them.

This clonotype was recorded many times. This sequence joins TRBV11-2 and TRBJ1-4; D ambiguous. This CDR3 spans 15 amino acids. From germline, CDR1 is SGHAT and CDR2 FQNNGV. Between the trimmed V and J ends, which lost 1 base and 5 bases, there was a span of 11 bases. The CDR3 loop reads CASSLVVSRNEKLFF. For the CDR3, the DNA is TGTGCCAGCAGCTTAGTAGTTTCGCGGAATGAAAAACTGTTTTTT.

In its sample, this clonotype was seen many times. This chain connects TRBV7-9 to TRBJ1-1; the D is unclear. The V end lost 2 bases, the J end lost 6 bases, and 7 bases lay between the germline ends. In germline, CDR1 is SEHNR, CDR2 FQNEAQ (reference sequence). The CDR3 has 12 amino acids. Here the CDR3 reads CASSLPGPEAFF. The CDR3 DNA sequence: TGTGCCAGCAGCTTACCTGGGCCTGAAGCTTTCTTT.

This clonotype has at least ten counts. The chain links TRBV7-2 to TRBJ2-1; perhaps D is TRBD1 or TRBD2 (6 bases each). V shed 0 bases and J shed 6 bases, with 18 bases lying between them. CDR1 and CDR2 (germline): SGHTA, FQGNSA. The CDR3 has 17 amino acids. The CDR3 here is CASSLAIGGSVINEQFF. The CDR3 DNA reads TGTGCCAGCAGCTTAGCGATAGGGGGGAGTGTAATCAATGAGCAGTTCTTC.

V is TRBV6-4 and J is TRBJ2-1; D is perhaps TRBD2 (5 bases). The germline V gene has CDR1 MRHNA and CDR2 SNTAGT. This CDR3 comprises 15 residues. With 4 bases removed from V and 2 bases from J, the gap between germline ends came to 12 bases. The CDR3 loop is CASSAMGDPYNEQFF. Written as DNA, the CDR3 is TGTGCCAGCAGTGCTATGGGAGACCCCTACAATGAGCAGTTCTTC.

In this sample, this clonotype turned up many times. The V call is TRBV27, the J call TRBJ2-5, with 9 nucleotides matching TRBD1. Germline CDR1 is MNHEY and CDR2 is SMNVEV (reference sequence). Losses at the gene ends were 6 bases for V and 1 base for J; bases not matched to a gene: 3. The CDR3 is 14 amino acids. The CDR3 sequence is CASSPGQGQETQYF. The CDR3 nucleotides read TGTGCCAGCAGCCCGGGACAGGGCCAAGAGACCCAGTACTTC.

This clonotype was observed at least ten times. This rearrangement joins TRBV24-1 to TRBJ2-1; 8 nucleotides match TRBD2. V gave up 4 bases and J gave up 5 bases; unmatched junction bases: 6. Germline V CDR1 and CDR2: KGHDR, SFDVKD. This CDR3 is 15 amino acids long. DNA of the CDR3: TGTGCCACCAGTGACCGAAGACTAGCGAACAATGAGCAGTTCTTC. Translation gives CATSDRRLANNEQFF.

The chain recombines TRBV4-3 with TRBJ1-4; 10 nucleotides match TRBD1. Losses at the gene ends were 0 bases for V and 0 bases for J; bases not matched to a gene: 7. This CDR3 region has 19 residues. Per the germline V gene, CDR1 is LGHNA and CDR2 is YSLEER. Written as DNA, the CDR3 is TGCGCCAGCAGCCAAGATTGGACAGGGGGATTTGCAACTAATGAAAAACTGTTTTTT. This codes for CASSQDWTGGFATNEKLFF.

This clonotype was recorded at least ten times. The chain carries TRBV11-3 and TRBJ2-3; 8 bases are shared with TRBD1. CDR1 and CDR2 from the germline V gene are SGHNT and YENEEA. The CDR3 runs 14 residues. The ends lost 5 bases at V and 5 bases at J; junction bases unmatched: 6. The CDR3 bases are TGTGCCAGCAGCCCGGACAGGGCGAAAGATACGCAGTATTTT. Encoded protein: CASSPDRAKDTQYF.

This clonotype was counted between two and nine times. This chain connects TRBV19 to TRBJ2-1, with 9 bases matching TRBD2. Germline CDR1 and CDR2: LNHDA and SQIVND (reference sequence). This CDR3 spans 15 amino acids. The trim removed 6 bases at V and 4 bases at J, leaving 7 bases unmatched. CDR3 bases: TGTGCCAGTAGCCGAAGCGGGGGGATGTACAATGAGCAGTTCTTC. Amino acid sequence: CASSRSGGMYNEQFF.

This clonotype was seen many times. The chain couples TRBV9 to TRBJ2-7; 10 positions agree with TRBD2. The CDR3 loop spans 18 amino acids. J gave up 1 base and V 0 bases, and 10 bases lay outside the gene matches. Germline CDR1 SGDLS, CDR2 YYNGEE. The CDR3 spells CASSVGPAGGDQSYEQYF. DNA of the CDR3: TGTGCCAGCAGCGTAGGTCCAGCGGGAGGGGATCAGTCCTACGAGCAGTACTTC. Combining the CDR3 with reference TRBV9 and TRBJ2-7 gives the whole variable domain DSGVTQTPKHLITATGQRVTLRCSPRSGDLSVYWYQQSLDQGLQFLIQYYNGEERAKGNILERFSAQQFPDLHSELNLSSLELGDSALYFCASSVGPAGGDQSYEQYFGPGTRLTVT.